The 19 T cell receptor beta chains in this list originate from one sample, sequenced in a study of CD4 T cells in relation to SARS-CoV-2 and coronaviruses. Using immunoSEQ multiplex PCR, the repertoire was profiled, and TCRdb retains in-frame clones only, with some absent. The top ten hold around 0.21% of the sample, which has some 70,000 clones, more than 80% seen once. Before the COVID-19 pandemic, during about 2010-2019, CD4+ T cells were taken from unexposed donors. The source material was naive CD4+ T cells from PBMCs. Sample subset: naive CD4+ T cells isolated by negative enrichment. The receptor set was obtained from a human donor in good health.

This CDR3 is CASSFQGDEQFF. In DNA form, the CDR3 reads TGCGCCAGCAGCTTTCAGGGCGATGAGCAGTTCTTC. V is TRBV5-1 and J is TRBJ2-1, with a weak D call TRBD1 (5 bases). The germline gives CDR1 SGHRS, CDR2 YFSETQ. Deletions cut 2 bases from V and 8 bases from J, with 8 bases between. The CDR3 sequence is 12 residues long.

V is TRBV5-1 and J is TRBJ2-1; D not resolved. V lost 4 bases and J lost 2, with 10 bases in between. CDR3 length: 14 amino acids. Per germline, CDR1 SGHRS and CDR2 YFSETQ. The CDR3 DNA follows: TGCGCCAGCAGCCCGGACGGAGCCTACAATGAGCAGTTCTTC. It specifies CASSPDGAYNEQFF.

The chain recombines TRBV27 with TRBJ1-2; the match to TRBD1 covers 10 bases. V was pared by 8 bases and J by 2 bases, with 5 bases of the junction left unmatched. This CDR3 is built from 14 residues. CDR1 is MNHEY, CDR2 SMNVEV, per germline (reference sequence). Here the CDR3 DNA reads TGTGCCAGCTCACCGGGACAGGGGAACTATGGCTACACCTTC. This translates into CASSPGQGNYGYTF.

This clone showed up just once. The rearrangement joins TRBV5-6 to TRBJ2-7; TRBD2 aligns across 7 bases. The length of the CDR3 is 14 residues. J gave up 1 base and V 0 bases, and 1 base lay outside the gene matches. Germline values: CDR1 SGHDT, CDR2 YYEEEE. CDR3 DNA: TGTGCCAGCAGCTTGGGGCGGGGGTCCTACGAGCAGTACTTC. It is translated as CASSLGRGSYEQYF.

This clone was recorded only once. The rearrangement joins TRBV2 to TRBJ2-2; D possibly corresponds to TRBD2 (5 bases). Trimming removed 7 bases at V and 2 bases at J, with 11 bases between. Looked up from germline, CDR1 is SNHLY and CDR2 is FYNNEI. This CDR3 has 14 residues. The CDR3 loop reads CASKTGINTGELFF. DNA of the CDR3: TGTGCCAGCAAAACGGGGATTAACACCGGGGAGCTGTTTTTT.

J is TRBJ1-2 and V is TRBV19, with 11 nucleotides matching TRBD1. The CDR3 is made up of 15 amino acids. V lost 3 bases, J lost 3 bases, and 3 bases stayed unmatched. CDR1 and CDR2 (germline): LNHDA, SQIVND (reference sequence). The CDR3 coding sequence is TGTGCCAGTAGTATGCGGGACAGGGGGGACTATGGCTACACCTTC. This translates into CASSMRDRGDYGYTF.

This rearrangement joins TRBV18 to TRBJ2-1; no clear D gene. V was shortened by 1 base and J by 9 bases, with 13 bases between the two germline ends. The CDR3 length is 14 residues. In germline, CDR1 is KGHSH, CDR2 LQKENI. The CDR3 sequence: CASSPLPSSGEQFF. The CDR3 DNA follows: TGTGCCAGCTCACCACTACCGTCTTCAGGTGAGCAGTTCTTC.

The V and J genes are TRBV7-9 and TRBJ2-2, with 7 bases identical to TRBD2. The V and J ends lost 5 bases and 4 bases, in that order; junction bases with no gene match: 13. This CDR3 is 17 amino acids long. Germline V gene sequence: CDR1 SEHNR, CDR2 FQNEAQ (reference sequence). Here the CDR3 DNA reads TGTGCCAGCAGCCTAAAACTCGGGCGGGGGAGCACCGGGGAGCTGTTTTTT. It codes for CASSLKLGRGSTGELFF.

The count of this clone is one. This chain connects TRBV19 to TRBJ2-3; D remains unclear. The V end was cut by 7 bases, the J end by 0 bases, with 11 bases between. CDR3 length equals 14 residues. Germline CDR1 LNHDA, CDR2 SQIVND (reference sequence). The CDR3 DNA reads as TGTGCCAGTACAGACGGCCTGAGCACAGATACGCAGTATTTT. Amino acid sequence: CASTDGLSTDTQYF.

V usage is TRBV18 and J usage is TRBJ1-5, with a weak D call TRBD1 (6 bases). Germline lookup yields CDR1 KGHSH and CDR2 LQKENI. CDR3 length: 14 residues. Between the trimmed V and J ends, which lost 4 bases and 1 base, there was a span of 8 bases. The CDR3 sequence is CASSRGPSNQPQHF. For the CDR3, the DNA is TGTGCCAGCTCACGGGGGCCAAGCAATCAGCCCCAGCATTTT.

CDR3 nucleotide sequence: TGTGCCAGCAGCCAGGGACAGGGTAATTCACCCCTCCACTTT. Translating it yields CASSQGQGNSPLHF. This rearrangement joins TRBV27 to TRBJ1-6, with 9 bases aligning to TRBD1. J gave up 6 bases and V 6 bases, and 3 bases lay outside the gene matches. The CDR3 runs 14 residues. Germline values: CDR1 MNHEY, CDR2 SMNVEV (reference sequence).

The J gene is TRBJ2-3, the V gene TRBV5-8; the D gene is possibly TRBD2 (7 bases). V lost 2 bases, J lost 5 bases, and 18 bases lay in between. This CDR3 is built from 16 residues. Germline V gene sequence: CDR1 SGHTS, CDR2 YDEGEE. CDR3 sequence reads: CASSFPGGGPKDTQYF. The CDR3 nucleotides read TGTGCCAGCAGCTTCCCTGGGGGGGGCCCAAAAGATACGCAGTATTTT. Supplemented by reference TRBV5-8 and TRBJ2-3, the full variable domain reads EAGVTQSPTHLIKTRGQQATLRCSPISGHTSVYWYQQALGLGLQFLLWYDEGEERNRGNFPPRFSGRQFPNYSSELNVNALELEDSALYLCASSFPGGGPKDTQYFGPGTRLTVL.

The chain has TRBV2 and TRBJ2-7; D remains unclear. V was clipped by 9 bases and J by 6 bases, with 9 bases between them. Germline V gives CDR1 SNHLY, CDR2 FYNNEI. This CDR3 has 10 amino acids. CDR3 coding DNA: TGTGCCAGTAGATACATCGAGCAGTACTTC. The encoded protein is CASRYIEQYF.

The V gene is TRBV7-3, the J gene TRBJ2-7, with a weak D call TRBD2 (6 bases). Trimming removed 5 bases at V and 3 bases at J, with 14 bases between. Germline CDR1 is SGHTA and CDR2 is FQGTGA. CDR3 size: 14 residues. For the CDR3, the DNA is TGTGCCAGCAGCATACAAGGAGGGGACTACGAGCAGTACTTC. Protein product: CASSIQGGDYEQYF.

J is TRBJ2-5 and V is TRBV7-2; D remains unclear. Germline V gene sequence: CDR1 SGHTA, CDR2 FQGNSA. Trimming took 6 bases from V and 7 from J, leaving 12 bases between them. CDR3 size: 12 residues. CDR3 nucleotides: TGTGCCAGCAGTTCTCCCCCAGGGACCCAGTACTTC. Translated, it gives CASSSPPGTQYF.

The CDR3 region is CASSVDPQGWQETQYF. The CDR3 DNA sequence: TGTGCCAGCAGCGTAGATCCTCAGGGTTGGCAAGAGACCCAGTACTTC. The chain links TRBV9 to TRBJ2-5, with D maybe TRBD1 (5 bases). The CDR3 loop spans 16 amino acids. The germline CDR1 and CDR2 sequences are SGDLS and YYNGEE. Trimming removed 0 bases at V and 2 bases at J, with 14 bases between.

The V and J genes are TRBV7-6 and TRBJ2-3; D remains ambiguous. V was pared by 2 bases and J by 2 bases, with 8 bases between. Germline loops: CDR1 SGHVS, CDR2 FNYEAQ. This CDR3 contains 14 residues. CDR3 nucleotide sequence: TGTGCCAGCAGCTTATCAAAGTACACAGATACGCAGTATTTT. Protein sequence: CASSLSKYTDTQYF.

CDR3 amino acids: CATSDSRTGNTEAFF. The CDR3 nucleotides read TGTGCCACCAGTGATTCAAGGACAGGGAACACTGAAGCTTTCTTT. V gene TRBV24-1 combines with J gene TRBJ1-1; the match to TRBD1 covers 7 bases. CDR1 is KGHDR and CDR2 is SFDVKD in the germline V gene. This CDR3 has 15 amino acids. V lost 2 bases to trimming and J lost 1 base; unmatched junction nucleotides: 3.

The chain recombines TRBV30 with TRBJ1-1; D remains unclear. Per germline, CDR1 GTSNPN and CDR2 SVGIG (reference sequence). The CDR3 loop spans 13 amino acids. V shed 3 bases and J shed 0 bases, with 8 bases lying between them. CDR3 sequence (DNA): TGTGCCTGGAGGGAGTCCATGAACACTGAAGCTTTCTTT. This codes for CAWRESMNTEAFF.